This entry lists 17 T cell receptor beta chains sequenced from one sample in a study of blood T cell repertoires in COVID-19 (dated by TCRdb to about 2020). The method behind the library was the immunoSEQ multiplex PCR assay. The table was pulled from immuneACCESS by TCRdb, which kept in-frame rearrangements only. Such tables lose some clones; where checked, under half of the loss comes from unresolved V genes, and the rest has no known cause. Across this sample there are hundreds of thousands of clones, with nearly 90% seen only once. Less than 2% of the sample rests with the top ten. The specimen was PBMCs or T cells enriched from blood (not recorded which). The receptors shown here come from a young woman with acute COVID-19.

The genes are TRBV27 and TRBJ1-1, with 7 bases fitting TRBD1. The V gene's germline CDR1 is MNHEY and CDR2 SMNVEV (reference sequence). CDR3 length: 15 residues. The ends lost 5 bases at V and 3 bases at J; junction bases unmatched: 9. Written as DNA, the CDR3 is TGTGCCAGCAGTGCAACCGGGACAGCCTACACTGAAGCTTTCTTT. Its protein product is CASSATGTAYTEAFF.

The V call is TRBV7-9, the J call TRBJ2-3, with TRBD2 matching 10 bases. The CDR3 is 16 residues long. Trimming at V came to 5 bases and at J to 2 bases, leaving 7 bases not matched to a gene. Germline V gene data show CDR1 as SEHNR and CDR2 as FQNEAQ (reference sequence). CDR3 coding DNA: TGTGCCAGCAGCAACAGACTAGCGGGCAACACAGATACGCAGTATTTT. Residues: CASSNRLAGNTDTQYF.

The rearrangement uses TRBV9 and TRBJ2-1, with unresolved D. The germline gives CDR1 SGDLS, CDR2 YYNGEE. Trimming stripped 2 bases from V and 6 bases from J, with 9 bases between. The CDR3 contains 13 residues. The CDR3 DNA is TGTGCCAGCAGCGTTTACACAGTCAATGAGCAGTTCTTC. The encoded protein is CASSVYTVNEQFF.

The chain employs TRBV6-1 and TRBJ2-2; perhaps TRBD1 as D (6 bases). The V gene's germline CDR1 is MNHNS and CDR2 SASEGT. V dropped 4 bases and J dropped 0 bases, with 21 bases sitting between them. CDR3 length: 19 amino acids. CDR3 sequence reads: CASSGDRILPWTNTGELFF. In DNA form, the CDR3 reads TGTGCCAGCAGTGGAGACAGGATACTCCCCTGGACGAACACCGGGGAGCTGTTTTTT.

This chain links TRBV27 with TRBJ2-7; possible D gene TRBD2, 7 bases. V was trimmed by 4 bases and J by 4 bases, leaving 11 bases between them. The CDR3 is 13 residues long. Germline-derived CDR1 and CDR2 are MNHEY and SMNVEV (reference sequence). Here the CDR3 DNA reads TGTGCCAGCAGTTGGGAGGGGGAATACGAGCAGTACTTC. It specifies CASSWEGEYEQYF.

The V gene is TRBV18, the J gene TRBJ2-1; D is possibly TRBD2 (6 bases). The CDR3 sequence is 14 residues long. CDR1 KGHSH and CDR2 LQKENI come from the germline V gene. V was trimmed by 6 bases and J by 5 bases, leaving 14 bases between them. The CDR3 coding sequence is TGTGCCAGCTCCCGATTTTTAGCGGACAATGAGCAGTTCTTC. This encodes CASSRFLADNEQFF.

This sequence joins TRBV30 and TRBJ1-1; the D is unclear. Trimming left V 0 bases short and J 11 bases short, with 10 bases between. There are 11 residues in the CDR3. The V gene's germline CDR1 is GTSNPN and CDR2 SVGIG (reference sequence). The CDR3 DNA reads as TGTGCCTGGAGTGTTAGGACTGCGGCTTTCTTT. Encoded protein: CAWSVRTAAFF.

The chain links TRBV4-2 to TRBJ1-2; 11 bases agree with TRBD1. Germline lookup yields CDR1 LGHNA and CDR2 YNFKEQ. The CDR3 length is 15 residues. Trimming took 4 bases from V and 4 from J; bases not matched to a gene: 5. The CDR3 nucleotides read TGTGCCAGCAGCCCCGGACAGGGGGCTTTCTATGGCTACACCTTC. Protein: CASSPGQGAFYGYTF.

The chain combines TRBV5-1 with TRBJ1-5, with D hard to call. Germline V CDR1 and CDR2: SGHRS, YFSETQ. This CDR3 is built from 14 residues. Trimming stripped 2 bases from V and 8 bases from J, with 14 bases between. The CDR3 DNA is TGCGCCAGCAGCTTCCTGGGCCCACCGGAGCCCCAGCATTTT. Protein product: CASSFLGPPEPQHF.

The chain carries TRBV29-1 and TRBJ2-7, with TRBD2 as a possible D gene (5 bases). Germline CDR1 reads SQVTM; CDR2 reads ANQGSEA. With 4 bases removed from V and 3 bases from J, the gap between germline ends came to 16 bases. The CDR3 consists of 14 residues. The CDR3 region is CSVVSGLRGYEQYF. As DNA, the CDR3 is TGCAGCGTTGTTTCCGGACTGCGAGGCTACGAGCAGTACTTC.

This chain links TRBV28 with TRBJ2-7; a possible D gene is TRBD1 (5 bases). CDR3 length: 15 amino acids. Germline values: CDR1 MDHEN, CDR2 SYDVKM. Trimming pared 2 bases from V and 2 bases from J, leaving 13 bases between. CDR3 in amino acids: CASSLKGRVPYEQYF. In nucleotides, the CDR3 is TGTGCCAGCAGTTTAAAAGGCAGGGTACCCTACGAGCAGTACTTC.

This clone was seen just once. This chain connects TRBV5-4 to TRBJ2-1; 7 bases line up with TRBD2. CDR1 and CDR2 (germline): SGHNT, YYREEE (reference sequence). V was clipped by 0 bases and J by 10 bases; unmatched bases: 13. The CDR3 consists of 16 residues. CDR3 coding DNA: TGTGCCAGCAGCTTGGCGGGCGGGAGTCCCGGGAGGGAGCAGTTCTTC. Its protein is CASSLAGGSPGREQFF.

The rearrangement links TRBV27 to TRBJ1-1; TRBD1 might be the D (6 bases). CDR3 length: 16 amino acids. Germline CDR1 and CDR2: MNHEY and SMNVEV (reference sequence). V was trimmed by 0 bases and J by 1 base, leaving 12 bases between them. The CDR3 region is CASSLSLGGANTEAFF. The CDR3 nucleotides are TGTGCCAGCAGTTTATCTCTGGGGGGGGCGAACACTGAAGCTTTCTTT.

The V and J genes are TRBV5-6 and TRBJ2-1; D is unresolved. V gave up 0 bases and J gave up 2 bases, with 9 bases separating them. There are 15 residues in the CDR3. Germline CDR1 is SGHDT and CDR2 is YYEEEE. CDR3 sequence (DNA): TGTGCCAGCAGCTTGGGTAGACACACCTACAATGAGCAGTTCTTC. Protein product: CASSLGRHTYNEQFF. The entire variable domain, with the rest obtained from reference TRBV5-6 and TRBJ2-1, is as follows: DAGVTQSPTHLIKTRGQQVTLRCSPKSGHDTVSWYQQALGQGPQFIFQYYEEEERQRGNFPDRFSGHQFPNYSSELNVNALLLGDSALYLCASSLGRHTYNEQFFGPGTRLTVL.

This clone was counted between two and nine times. CDR3 loop: CAWSVQITGGHYGYTF. For the CDR3, the DNA is TGTGCCTGGAGTGTACAAATTACAGGGGGCCATTATGGCTACACCTTC. The gene calls are TRBV30 and TRBJ1-2; 9 bases map to TRBD1. After removal of 0 bases from V and 5 bases from J, the junction contained 10 bases not matched to a gene. CDR1 is GTSNPN, CDR2 SVGIG, per germline (reference sequence). This CDR3 has 16 residues.

CDR3 DNA sequence: TGCGCCAGCCATCCCGGGGACAGTAAGAGACCCCAGTACTTC. Protein product: CASHPGDSKRPQYF. The chain couples TRBV5-1 to TRBJ2-5; 7 positions match TRBD1. Germline V gives CDR1 SGHRS, CDR2 YFSETQ. V lost 7 bases, J lost 9 bases, and 15 bases stayed unmatched. CDR3 length: 14 amino acids.

The V gene is TRBV14, the J gene TRBJ2-3, with D perhaps matching TRBD2 (5 bases). The CDR3 is 18 amino acids. The V end lost 0 bases, the J end lost 4 bases, and 20 bases lay between the germline ends. Germline CDR1 reads SGHDN; CDR2 reads FVKESK. Written as DNA, the CDR3 is TGTGCCAGCAGCCAAGACCCCCCAGGACTGAGTATACCAGATACGCAGTATTTT. Translation gives CASSQDPPGLSIPDTQYF.